This T cell receptor (beta chain) was sequenced during a study of T cells after yellow fever vaccination. Germline loops: CDR1 SGHTA, CDR2 FQGNSA. The CDR3 is 13 residues long. V lost 3 bases and J lost 6, with 10 bases in between. This clonotype was detected many times. For TCR, cDNA came from 5'RACE template switching, which added a universal primer site and UMIs. TCRdb fed the 5' RACE reads into MiXCR, producing one record per CDR3 protein. The sample has under 200,000 distinct CDR3 sequences, about 7% seen once. The sample here was CD4+ T cells sorted from PBMCs, taken 4 to 5 days after the first yellow fever vaccination. The sequence derives from a man younger than 30 who received the YFV17D yellow fever vaccine. The V gene is TRBV7-2, the J gene TRBJ2-3, with D possibly matching TRBD2 (6 bases). This CDR3 reads CASSFETSDTQYF. The CDR3 nucleotides read TGTGCCAGCAGCTTTGAAACTAGCGATACGCAGTATTTT.